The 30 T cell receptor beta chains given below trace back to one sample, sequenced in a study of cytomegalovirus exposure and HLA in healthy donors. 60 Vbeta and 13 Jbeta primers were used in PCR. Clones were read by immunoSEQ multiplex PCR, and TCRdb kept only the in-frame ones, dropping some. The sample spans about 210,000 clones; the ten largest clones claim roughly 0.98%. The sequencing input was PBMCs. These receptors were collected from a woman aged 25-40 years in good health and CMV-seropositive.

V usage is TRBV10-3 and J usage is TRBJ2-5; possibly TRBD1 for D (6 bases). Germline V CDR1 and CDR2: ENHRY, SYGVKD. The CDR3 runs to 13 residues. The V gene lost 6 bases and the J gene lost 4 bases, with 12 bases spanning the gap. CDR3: CAISPDRGETQYF. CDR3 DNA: TGTGCCATCAGCCCGGACAGAGGAGAGACCCAGTACTTC.

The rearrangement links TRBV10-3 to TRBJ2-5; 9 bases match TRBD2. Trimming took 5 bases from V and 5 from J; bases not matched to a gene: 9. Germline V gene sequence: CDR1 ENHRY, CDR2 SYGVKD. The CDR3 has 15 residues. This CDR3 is CAISRGGAEDETQYF. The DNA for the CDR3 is TGTGCCATCAGTCGCGGGGGGGCGGAGGATGAGACCCAGTACTTC.

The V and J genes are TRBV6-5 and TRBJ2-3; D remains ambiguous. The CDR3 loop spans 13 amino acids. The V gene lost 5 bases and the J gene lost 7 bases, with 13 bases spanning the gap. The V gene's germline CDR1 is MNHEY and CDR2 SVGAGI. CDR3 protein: CASSEASRYTQYF. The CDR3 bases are TGTGCCAGCAGTGAAGCGAGTCGGTATACGCAGTATTTT.

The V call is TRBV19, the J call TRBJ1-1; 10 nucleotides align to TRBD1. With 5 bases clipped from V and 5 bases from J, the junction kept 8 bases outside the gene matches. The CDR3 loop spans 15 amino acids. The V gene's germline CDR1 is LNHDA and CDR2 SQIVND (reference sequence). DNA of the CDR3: TGTGCCAGTAGTCCCTGGACAGGGGGGTCAACTGAAGCTTTCTTT. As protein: CASSPWTGGSTEAFF.

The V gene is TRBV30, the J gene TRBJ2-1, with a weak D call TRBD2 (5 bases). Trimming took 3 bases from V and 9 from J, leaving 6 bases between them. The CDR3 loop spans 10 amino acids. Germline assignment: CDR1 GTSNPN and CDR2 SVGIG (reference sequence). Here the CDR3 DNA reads TGTGCCTGGAGGGCGGGTGAGCAGTTCTTC. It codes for CAWRAGEQFF. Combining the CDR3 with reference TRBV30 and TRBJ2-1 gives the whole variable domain SQTIHQWPATLVQPVGSPLSLECTVEGTSNPNLYWYRQAAGRGLQLLFYSVGIGQISSEVPQNLSASRPQDRQFILSSKKLLLSDSGFYLCAWRAGEQFFGPGTRLTVL.

The CDR3: CASSTRAGVYEQYF. For the CDR3, the DNA is TGTGCCAGTAGTACCCGAGCGGGGGTCTACGAGCAGTACTTC. The genes are TRBV19 and TRBJ2-7; 8 bases are a match to TRBD2. CDR1 LNHDA and CDR2 SQIVND come from the germline V gene (reference sequence). V shed 4 bases, J shed 3 bases, and the junction held 5 bases outside the gene matches. This CDR3 comprises 14 residues. The full variable domain, rest sourced from reference TRBV19 and TRBJ2-7, is DGGITQSPKYLFRKEGQNVTLSCEQNLNHDAMYWYRQDPGQGLRLIYYSQIVNDFQKGDIAEGYSVSREKKESFPLTVTSAQKNPTAFYLCASSTRAGVYEQYFGPGTRLTVT.

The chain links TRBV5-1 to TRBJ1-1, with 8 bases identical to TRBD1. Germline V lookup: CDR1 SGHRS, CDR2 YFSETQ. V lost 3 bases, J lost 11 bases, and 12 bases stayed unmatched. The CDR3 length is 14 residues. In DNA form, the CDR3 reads TGCGCCAGCAGCTCCAACTCAGGGGGCGGGAACGCTTTCTTT. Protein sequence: CASSSNSGGGNAFF.

The CDR3 nucleotides read TGTGCCAGCAGTTTCGGAGACAGGGACCGAACTGAAGCTTTCTTT. This translates into CASSFGDRDRTEAFF. This rearrangement joins TRBV28 to TRBJ1-1, with 7 bases fitting TRBD1. CDR3 length equals 15 residues. The V segment lost 3 bases and the J segment 5 bases; nucleotides outside the gene matches: 9. Germline loops: CDR1 MDHEN, CDR2 SYDVKM.

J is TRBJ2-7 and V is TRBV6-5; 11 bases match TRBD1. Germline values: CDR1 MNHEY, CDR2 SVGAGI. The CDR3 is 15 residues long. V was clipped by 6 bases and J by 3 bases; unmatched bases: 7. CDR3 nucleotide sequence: TGTGCCAGCAGCCAATCGGGACAGGGGGTCTACGAGCAGTACTTC. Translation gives CASSQSGQGVYEQYF.

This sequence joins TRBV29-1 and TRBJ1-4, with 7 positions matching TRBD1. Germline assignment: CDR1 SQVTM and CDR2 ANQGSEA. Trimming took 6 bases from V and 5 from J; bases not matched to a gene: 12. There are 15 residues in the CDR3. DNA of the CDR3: TGCAGCGTCGATGGACCGGGACAGCTGAATGAAAAACTGTTTTTT. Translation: CSVDGPGQLNEKLFF.

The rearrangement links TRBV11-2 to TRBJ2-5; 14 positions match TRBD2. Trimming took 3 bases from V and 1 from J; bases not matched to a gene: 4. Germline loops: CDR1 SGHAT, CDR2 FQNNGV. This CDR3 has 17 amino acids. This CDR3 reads CASSFWTSGGPQETQYF. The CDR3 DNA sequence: TGTGCCAGCAGCTTCTGGACTAGCGGGGGGCCCCAAGAGACCCAGTACTTC.

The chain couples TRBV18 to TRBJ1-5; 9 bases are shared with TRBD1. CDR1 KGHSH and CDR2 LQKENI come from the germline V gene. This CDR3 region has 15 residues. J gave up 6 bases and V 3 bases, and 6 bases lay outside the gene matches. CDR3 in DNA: TGTGCCAGCTCACCCGAGGGACAGGGAGGTCAGCCCCAGCATTTT. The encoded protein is CASSPEGQGGQPQHF.

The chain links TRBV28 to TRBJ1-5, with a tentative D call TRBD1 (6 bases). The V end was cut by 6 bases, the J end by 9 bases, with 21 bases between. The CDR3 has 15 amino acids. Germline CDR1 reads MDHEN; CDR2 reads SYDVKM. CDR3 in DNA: TGTGCCAGCAGGGACCAAGGGGGTATCTGGCTGCCCCAGCATTTT. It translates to CASRDQGGIWLPQHF.

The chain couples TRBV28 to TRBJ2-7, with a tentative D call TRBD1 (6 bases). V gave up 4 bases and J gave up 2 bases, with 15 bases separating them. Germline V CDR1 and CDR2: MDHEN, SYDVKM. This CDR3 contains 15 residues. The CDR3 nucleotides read TGTGCCAGCAGTTCCTACAGGGACCCAACCTACGAGCAGTACTTC. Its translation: CASSSYRDPTYEQYF.

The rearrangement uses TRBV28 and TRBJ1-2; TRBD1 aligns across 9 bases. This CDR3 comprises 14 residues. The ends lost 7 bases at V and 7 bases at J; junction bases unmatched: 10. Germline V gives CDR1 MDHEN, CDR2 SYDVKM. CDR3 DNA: TGTGCCAGCATACTGACCGGGACAGGGTTTGGCTACACCTTC. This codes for CASILTGTGFGYTF.

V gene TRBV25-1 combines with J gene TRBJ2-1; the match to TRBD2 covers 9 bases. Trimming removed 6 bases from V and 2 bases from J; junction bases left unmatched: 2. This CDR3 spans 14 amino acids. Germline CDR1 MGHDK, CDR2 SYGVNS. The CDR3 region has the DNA TGTGCCAGCAGCAGCGGGAGGACCTACAATGAGCAGTTCTTC. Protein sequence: CASSSGRTYNEQFF.

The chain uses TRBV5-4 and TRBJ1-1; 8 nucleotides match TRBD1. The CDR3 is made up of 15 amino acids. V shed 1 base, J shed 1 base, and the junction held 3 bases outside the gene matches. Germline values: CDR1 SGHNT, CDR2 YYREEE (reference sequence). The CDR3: CASSLMDRENTEAFF. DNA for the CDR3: TGTGCCAGCAGCTTGATGGACAGGGAGAACACTGAAGCTTTCTTT.

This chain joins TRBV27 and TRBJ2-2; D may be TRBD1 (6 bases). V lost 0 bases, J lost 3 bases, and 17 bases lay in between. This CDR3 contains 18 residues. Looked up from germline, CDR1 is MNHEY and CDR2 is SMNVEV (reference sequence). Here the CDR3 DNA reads TGTGCCAGCAGTTTATCGTCTTCGTGGGGGCCGTACACCGGGGAGCTGTTTTTT. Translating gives CASSLSSSWGPYTGELFF.

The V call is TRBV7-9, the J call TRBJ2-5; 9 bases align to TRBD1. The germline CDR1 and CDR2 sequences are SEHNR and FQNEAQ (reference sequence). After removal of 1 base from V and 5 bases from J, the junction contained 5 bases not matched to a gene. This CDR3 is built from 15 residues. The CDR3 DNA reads TGTGCCAGCAGCTTAGTGGCGGACAGGGGCGAGACCCAGTACTTC. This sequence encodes CASSLVADRGETQYF.

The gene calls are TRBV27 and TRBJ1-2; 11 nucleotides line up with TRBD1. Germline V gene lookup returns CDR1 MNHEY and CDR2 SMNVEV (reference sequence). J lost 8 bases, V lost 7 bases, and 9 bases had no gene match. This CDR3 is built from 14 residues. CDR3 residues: CASTRTGGGEGYTF. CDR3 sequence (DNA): TGTGCCAGCACCAGGACAGGGGGCGGGGAAGGCTACACCTTC.

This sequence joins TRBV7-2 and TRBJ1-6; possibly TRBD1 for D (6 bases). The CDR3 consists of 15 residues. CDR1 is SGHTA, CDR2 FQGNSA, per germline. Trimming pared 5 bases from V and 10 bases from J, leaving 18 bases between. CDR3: CASSPGTPISSPLHF. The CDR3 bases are TGTGCCAGCAGCCCCGGGACACCGATTAGCTCACCCCTCCACTTT.

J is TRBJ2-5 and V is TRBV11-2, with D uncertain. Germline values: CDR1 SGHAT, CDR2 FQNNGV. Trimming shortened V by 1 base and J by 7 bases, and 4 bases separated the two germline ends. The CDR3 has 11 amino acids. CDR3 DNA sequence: TGTGCCAGCAGCTTAGCGGGGACCCAGTACTTC. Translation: CASSLAGTQYF.

The CDR3 coding sequence is TGTGCCAGTAGGACTAGCGGGGGCTACGAGCAGTACTTC. Translating gives CASRTSGGYEQYF. The genes are TRBV19 and TRBJ2-7, with TRBD2 matching over 12 bases. This CDR3 comprises 13 residues. The V gene's germline CDR1 is LNHDA and CDR2 SQIVND (reference sequence). V shed 6 bases and J 3 bases; nucleotides not matched to a gene: 0.

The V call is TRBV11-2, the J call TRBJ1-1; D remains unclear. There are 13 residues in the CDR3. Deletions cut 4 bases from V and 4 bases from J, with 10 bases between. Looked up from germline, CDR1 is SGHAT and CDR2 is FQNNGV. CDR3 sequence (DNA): TGTGCCAGCAGCTCGCAGGCGGGCACTGAAGCTTTCTTT. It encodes CASSSQAGTEAFF.

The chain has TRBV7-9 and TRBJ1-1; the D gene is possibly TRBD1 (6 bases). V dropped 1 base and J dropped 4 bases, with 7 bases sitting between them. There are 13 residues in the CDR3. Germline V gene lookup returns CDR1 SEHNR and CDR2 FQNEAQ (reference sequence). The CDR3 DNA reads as TGTGCCAGCAGCTTAGAACAGGGCACTGAAGCTTTCTTT. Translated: CASSLEQGTEAFF.

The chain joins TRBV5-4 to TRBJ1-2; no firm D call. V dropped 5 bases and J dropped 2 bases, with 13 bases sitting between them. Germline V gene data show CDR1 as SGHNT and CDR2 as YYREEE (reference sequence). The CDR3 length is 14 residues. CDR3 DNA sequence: TGTGCCAGCAGACCCACCGGGATCAACTATGGCTACACCTTC. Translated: CASRPTGINYGYTF.

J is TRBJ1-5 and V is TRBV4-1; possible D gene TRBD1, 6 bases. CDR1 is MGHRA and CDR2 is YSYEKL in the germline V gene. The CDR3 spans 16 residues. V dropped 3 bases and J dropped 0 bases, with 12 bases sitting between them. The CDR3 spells CASSHRQEYSNQPQHF. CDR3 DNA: TGCGCCAGCAGCCACAGACAGGAGTATAGCAATCAGCCCCAGCATTTT.

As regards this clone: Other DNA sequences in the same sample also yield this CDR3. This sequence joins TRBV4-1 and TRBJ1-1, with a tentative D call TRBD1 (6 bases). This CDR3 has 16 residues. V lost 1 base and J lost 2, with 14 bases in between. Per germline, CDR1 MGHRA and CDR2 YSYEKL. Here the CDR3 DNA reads TGCGCCAGCAGCCAAGGTTGGAACAGGGCTAACACTGAAGCTTTCTTT. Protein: CASSQGWNRANTEAFF.

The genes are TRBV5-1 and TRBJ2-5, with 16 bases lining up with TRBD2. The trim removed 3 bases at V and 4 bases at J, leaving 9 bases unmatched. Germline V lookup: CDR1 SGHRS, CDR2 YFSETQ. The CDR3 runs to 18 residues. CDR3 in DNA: TGCGCCAGCAGCTCCGGTGGGACTAGCGGGAGGGGGCTAGAGACCCAGTACTTC. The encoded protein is CASSSGGTSGRGLETQYF.

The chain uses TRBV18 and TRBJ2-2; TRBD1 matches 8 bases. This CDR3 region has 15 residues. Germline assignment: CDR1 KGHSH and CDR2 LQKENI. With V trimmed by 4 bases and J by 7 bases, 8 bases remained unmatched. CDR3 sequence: CASSRGQGVIGELFF. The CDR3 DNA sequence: TGTGCCAGCTCACGAGGACAGGGTGTCATCGGGGAGCTGTTTTTT.